These T cell receptor beta chains were read from a single sample in a study of T cell changes during pregnancy in multiple sclerosis. The method was immunoSEQ multiplex PCR; TCRdb's version includes in-frame clones alone and lacks a portion of them. This repertoire shows 45,000 to 60,000 clones, over 75% found once; its top ten account for 8% to 9.5%. The sample was CD8+ T cells from peripheral blood mononuclear cells, taken in the second trimester of pregnancy. Source of these receptors: a female donor with multiple sclerosis, enrolled in a pregnancy study. CDR3s leave out the opening cysteine and the closing phenylalanine or tryptophan.

>TRBV6-5
ASSPGIYNEQF
>TRBV19
ASTYGTGYEQY
>TRBV2
ASSSGTVESNEKLF
>TRBV6-5
ASSHGQGGAEAF
>TRBV13
ASSLSLAGGHSSYNEQF
>TRBV27
ASSSSRYEQY
>TRBV6-6
ASTGSPTDTQY
>TRBV10-3
AITGGVAETQY
>TRBV12-2
ASRSYPPLAPYYNEQF
>TRBV2
ASIGGQGATDGYT
>TRBV19
ASSNTGIGGANVLT
>TRBV9
ASSGGGAGDEQY
>TRBV29-1
SVEDPAGPQETQY